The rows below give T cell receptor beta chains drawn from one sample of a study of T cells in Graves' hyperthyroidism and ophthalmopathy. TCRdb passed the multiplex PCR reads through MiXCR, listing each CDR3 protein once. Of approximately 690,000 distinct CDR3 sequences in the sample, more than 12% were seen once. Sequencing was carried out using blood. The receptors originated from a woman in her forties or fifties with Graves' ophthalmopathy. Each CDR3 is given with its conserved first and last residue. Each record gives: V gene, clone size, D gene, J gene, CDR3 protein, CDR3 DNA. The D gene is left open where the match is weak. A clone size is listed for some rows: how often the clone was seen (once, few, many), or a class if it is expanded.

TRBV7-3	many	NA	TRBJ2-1	CASSSTPHEQFF	TGTGCCAGCAGCTCGACACCCCATGAGCAGTTCTTC
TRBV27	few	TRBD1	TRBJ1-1	CASSSAGTGQNTEAFF	TGTGCCAGCAGTAGTGCCGGGACAGGCCAGAACACTGAAGCTTTCTTT
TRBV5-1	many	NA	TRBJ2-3	CASSLSGAGSITDTQYF	TGCGCCAGCAGCTTGTCCGGGGCAGGGAGCATCACAGATACGCAGTATTTT
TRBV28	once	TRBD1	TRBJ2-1	CASSRTGGNYNEQFF	TGTGCCAGCAGCAGGACAGGGGGTAACTACAATGAGCAGTTCTTC
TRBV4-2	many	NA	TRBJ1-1	CASSQVSKGDNTEAFF	TGTGCCAGCAGCCAAGTCAGCAAAGGAGATAACACTGAAGCTTTCTTT
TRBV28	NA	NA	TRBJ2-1	CASSSTDRNNEQFF	TGTGCCAGCAGTTCAACGGACAGAAACAATGAGCAGTTCTTC
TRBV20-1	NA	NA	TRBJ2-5	CSARDRLKETQYF	TGCAGTGCTAGAGATCGGCTTAAAGAGACCCAGTACTTC
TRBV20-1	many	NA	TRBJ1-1	CSARARTVWTEAFF	TGCAGTGCTAGGGCACGGACGGTGTGGACTGAAGCTTTCTTT
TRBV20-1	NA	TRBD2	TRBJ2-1	CSAWTSGRVNEQFF	TGCAGTGCTTGGACTAGCGGGAGGGTGAATGAGCAGTTCTTC
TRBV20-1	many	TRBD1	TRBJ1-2	CSAEVDRPNYGYTF	TGCAGTGCTGAGGTGGACAGGCCCAACTATGGCTACACCTTC
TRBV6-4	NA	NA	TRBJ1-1	CASSDQLNTEAFF	TGTGCCAGCAGTGATCAGTTGAACACTGAAGCTTTCTTT
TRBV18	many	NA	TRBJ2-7	CASSPHSYEQYF	TGTGCCAGCTCACCCCACTCCTACGAGCAGTACTTC
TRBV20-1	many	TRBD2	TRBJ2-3	CSARAGTSGRASTDTQYF	TGCAGTGCTAGAGCTGGGACTAGCGGGAGGGCGAGCACAGATACGCAGTATTTT
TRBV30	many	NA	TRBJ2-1	CAWTPGSSSYNEQFF	TGTGCCTGGACCCCCGGGAGTAGCTCCTACAATGAGCAGTTCTTC
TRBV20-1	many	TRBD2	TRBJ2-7	CSARDSGRSPYEQYF	TGCAGTGCTAGAGATAGCGGGAGAAGCCCCTACGAGCAGTACTTC
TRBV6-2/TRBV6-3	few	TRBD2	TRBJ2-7	CATTPSGYEQYF	TGTGCCACCACCCCTAGCGGCTACGAGCAGTACTTC
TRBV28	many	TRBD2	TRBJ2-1	CASRPGGRWNEQFF	TGTGCCAGCAGACCTGGCGGGAGATGGAATGAGCAGTTCTTC
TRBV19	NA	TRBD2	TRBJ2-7	CASSDRLAGSNEQYF	TGTGCCAGTAGCGACCGACTAGCGGGAAGTAACGAGCAGTACTTC
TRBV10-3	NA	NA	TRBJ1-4	CAISESGGTRVEKLFF	TGTGCCATCAGTGAGTCGGGGGGGACCCGGGTTGAAAAACTGTTTTTT
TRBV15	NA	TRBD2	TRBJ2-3	CATSTYSSGSTDTQYF	TGTGCCACCAGCACCTATAGTAGCGGGAGCACAGATACGCAGTATTTT
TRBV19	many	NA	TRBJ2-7	CASSIIGRGGYEQYF	TGTGCCAGTAGTATCATCGGGAGAGGGGGATACGAGCAGTACTTC
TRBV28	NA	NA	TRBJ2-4	CASSYRREGWAVAKNIQYF	TGTGCCAGCAGTTACAGACGAGAGGGATGGGCCGTAGCCAAAAACATTCAGTACTTC
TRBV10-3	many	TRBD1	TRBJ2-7	CAIKGTGDHEQYF	TGTGCCATCAAAGGGACAGGGGACCACGAGCAGTACTTC
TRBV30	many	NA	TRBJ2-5	CAWSVRTAETQYF	TGTGCCTGGAGTGTGCGGACGGCAGAGACCCAGTACTTC
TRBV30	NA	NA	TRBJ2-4	CAWSPGAKNIQYF	TGTGCCTGGAGTCCCGGAGCCAAAAACATTCAGTACTTC
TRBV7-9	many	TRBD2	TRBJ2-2	CASSAGLAGNTGELFF	TGTGCCAGCAGCGCCGGACTAGCGGGGAACACCGGGGAGCTGTTTTTT
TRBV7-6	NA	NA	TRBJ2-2	CASSLAVGYTGELFF	TGTGCCAGCAGCTTAGCTGTAGGGTACACCGGGGAGCTGTTTTTT
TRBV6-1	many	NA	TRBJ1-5	CASSEGPGIPNQPQHF	TGTGCCAGCAGTGAAGGTCCAGGGATCCCCAATCAGCCCCAGCATTTT
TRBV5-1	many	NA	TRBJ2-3	CASSRLPNTDTQYF	TGCGCCAGCAGCCGACTACCAAACACAGATACGCAGTATTTT